This is a list of T cell receptor beta chains from one sample in a study of beta chain features in type 1 diabetes. TCRdb's copy holds only in-frame clones and misses some; the assay was immunoSEQ multiplex PCR. This sample has roughly 730,000 clones, with under 15% found just once. The sequencing sample was made of naive CD4+ T cells from blood. The source of these receptors is a man between 18 and 29 years old with type 1 diabetes. CDR3s include the opening cysteine and the closing phenylalanine or tryptophan. A D gene is named only where the DNA matches it firmly. The size field is filled for only some rows; it gives once, few, many or a size class.

TRBV14	TRBJ1-1	.	few	TGTGCCAGCAGCAACAAGTACCGGGCCGGTGAAGCTTTCTTT	CASSNKYRAGEAFF
TRBV7-8	TRBJ1-2	TRBD1	few	TGTGCCAGCAGCTCGGCCGGGACAGACTATGGCTACACCTTC	CASSSAGTDYGYTF
TRBV7-2	TRBJ1-2	TRBD1	few	TGTGCCAGCAGCACCGGACAGGGCTATGGCTACACCTTC	CASSTGQGYGYTF
TRBV19	TRBJ2-7	.	.	TGTGCCAGTACCTCCCGGGGAACAGATACCTACGAGCAGTACTTC	CASTSRGTDTYEQYF
TRBV7-6	TRBJ1-2	TRBD1	few	TGTGCCAGCAGCCCCATGGGAGGGACAGGCCGGCTCTATGGCTACACCTTC	CASSPMGGTGRLYGYTF
TRBV18	TRBJ1-4	TRBD1	.	TGTGCCAGCTCTGGACAGGCGACTAATGAAAAACTGTTTTTT	CASSGQATNEKLFF
TRBV11-2	TRBJ2-5	TRBD1	.	TGTGCCAGCAGCTTAGCAGGGGGCTTAGAGACCCAGTACTTC	CASSLAGGLETQYF
TRBV13	TRBJ2-3	TRBD1	.	TGTGCCAGCAGCTCAACAGGGGCCCCTTATCCGTATTTT	CASSSTGAPYPYF
TRBV20-1	TRBJ1-3	.	few	TGCAGAGAAAGGTCGGGAAACACCATATATTTT	CRERSGNTIYF
TRBV30	TRBJ1-4	.	.	TGTGCCTGGAGAGGCCAGGGTGAAAAACTGTTTTTT	CAWRGQGEKLFF
TRBV7-2	TRBJ2-1	TRBD1	few	TGTGCCAGCAGCGAAGACAGGGGGCGAAGCAATGAGCAGTTCTTC	CASSEDRGRSNEQFF
TRBV5-1	TRBJ2-5	.	.	TGCGCCAGCAGCTTACGGGACAACCTTCAAGAGACCCAGTACTTC	CASSLRDNLQETQYF
TRBV7-9	TRBJ1-1	TRBD1	.	TGTGCCAGCAGCTTCGGACAGGTCAACACTGAAGCTTTCTTT	CASSFGQVNTEAFF
TRBV7-9	TRBJ2-6	.	.	TGTGCGGGTGGGACGGTTCGTTCTGGGGCCAACGTCCTGACTTTC	CAGGTVRSGANVLTF
TRBV5-4	TRBJ2-7	.	.	TGTGCCAGCAGCAAACAGGACAGACCCTACGAGCAGTACTTC	CASSKQDRPYEQYF
TRBV25-1	TRBJ2-5	.	.	TGTGCCAGCAGTCCATACACTGGGAGAAACCTGAAAGAGACCCAGTACTTC	CASSPYTGRNLKETQYF
TRBV7-8	TRBJ2-2	.	.	TGTGCCAGCAGCTACACCCCGGACTCGAACACCGGGGAGCTGTTTTTT	CASSYTPDSNTGELFF
TRBV5-1	TRBJ2-4	.	.	TGCGCCAGCAGCTTGGGGCAGGCAGCCAAAAACATTCAGTACTTC	CASSLGQAAKNIQYF
TRBV19	TRBJ1-5	.	few	TGTGCCAGTAGTCTGGATAGTTATAGCAATCAGCCCCAGCATTTT	CASSLDSYSNQPQHF
TRBV5-6	TRBJ2-1	.	once	TGTGCCAGCAGCTTGGAATACATTGGGGTTGAGCAGTTCTTC	CASSLEYIGVEQFF
TRBV2	TRBJ1-2	.	.	TGTGCCAGCGGGTTAGGCTATGGCTACACCTTC	CASGLGYGYTF
TRBV4-3	TRBJ1-5	.	.	TGCGCCAGCAGCCAAGGCAGCTACCAGCCCCAGCATTTT	CASSQGSYQPQHF
TRBV19	TRBJ2-1	.	few	TGTGCCAGTAGTAAAACACAGGGAGTTGGGCACAATGAGCAGTTCTTC	CASSKTQGVGHNEQFF
TRBV27	TRBJ1-2	.	.	TGTGCCAGCAGTTCCGCTGAACTGGGCTATGGCTACACCTTC	CASSSAELGYGYTF
TRBV7-2	TRBJ1-5	TRBD1	.	TGTGCCAGCAGACTTCATGGACAGGCTGGGAATCAGCCCCAGCATTTT	CASRLHGQAGNQPQHF
TRBV1	TRBJ1-2	.	.	TGCACCAGCAGCCAGGAGGACAGGGGTGGCTACACCTTC	CTSSQEDRGGYTF
TRBV6-5	TRBJ2-1	.	.	TGTGCCAGCAACCCTGCAGGGAGCTCCTACAATGAGCAGTTCTTC	CASNPAGSSYNEQFF
TRBV2	TRBJ2-1	.	.	TGTGCCAGCAGTGGGCCGGGGGCCTTGGTCTACAATGAGCAGTTCTTC	CASSGPGALVYNEQFF
TRBV25-1	TRBJ2-1	.	few	TGTGCCAGCAGTGAAAGGGCCCTCTCCTACAATGAGCAGTTCTTC	CASSERALSYNEQFF
TRBV7-6	TRBJ1-1	.	.	TGTGCCAGCAGCTTAAAAACAGGGAACACTGAAGCTTTCTTT	CASSLKTGNTEAFF
TRBV7-6	TRBJ2-2	.	.	TGTGCCAGCAGCTCGCTAGTAGGGTTTAACACCGGGGAGCTGTTTTTT	CASSSLVGFNTGELFF